The following is a T cell receptor (beta chain) sequence with its context. The clone's antigen remains unknown. Base-call qualities are not available, and no considerably larger clone is one nucleotide away. The CDR3 sequence holds 17 residues, the cysteine and phenylalanine included. CDR3 DNA is the only sequence kept; it has 51 bases, read in frame from the first base. Trimming removed 0 bases from V and 3 bases from J, leaving 17 bases between the germline ends. CDR1 is given as MDHEN and CDR2 as SYDVKM, both from the germline V gene. The 20 healthy controls were blood donors whose buffy coats were used; they had a median age of approximately 61 years (range 21-70), and 55% to 65% were female. Positive magnetic bead selection on an AutoMACS was used to isolate CD4+ and CD8+ cells, with flow cytometry used to check purity. Ficoll-Paque PLUS density gradient separation was used to isolate peripheral blood mononuclear cells. DNA from CD4-enriched, CD8-enriched or PBMC samples was extracted using Nucleospin Tissue or Tissue XS kits and then quantified on a Qubit 2.0 fluorometer.

TCRB CDR3 sequencing used the immunoSEQ assay on genomic DNA. For the original study's pipeline: Analyses were restricted to productive TCRB rearrangements. Clonality was calculated as a Shannon entropy-based productive clonality index, and a clone was defined by a unique TCRB CDR3 sequence. To calculate repertoire overlap between two samples, the template counts of each clone were considered relative to each sample's total templates. Flow cytometry-measured V-gene usage correlated with V-gene usage from TCRB sequencing, with a Spearman r of about 0.56. TCRdb holds this immuneACCESS table with in-frame rearrangements only. Some clones are missing; in checked studies, unresolved V genes explain under half, and the rest has no known cause. For V, J and clone size, that table is used; D and trimming come from the DNA. The sample yields more than 6,000 clones; roughly 71% were counted once. Of the sample, approximately 46% is held by the ten largest clones.

The sample is drawn from a study of somatic mutations in cytotoxic T cells in rheumatoid arthritis (dated by TCRdb to about 2017). With regard to the full study: A FACSAria II or Sony SH800 was used to flow-sort some V beta antibody-stained T-cell populations at nearly 100% purity, and TCRB sequencing was also done on sorted V beta1+ cells. To characterize clonality, the study used TCRB deep sequencing while asking whether somatic mutations are carried by expanded CD8+ T-cell clones in newly diagnosed, untreated rheumatoid arthritis. Patients and controls did not essentially differ in median age, which was nearly identical between the groups. For 60 or so rheumatoid arthritis patients and 15 to 20 healthy controls, TCRB deep sequencing was carried out. Paper-wide results and their limitations: It was unknown which antigens the expanded CD8+ clones targeted, and their absence from virus-specific databases did not exclude viral specificity. In about an eighth of the roughly 65 patients, more than 20% of CD8+ cells belonged to the largest CD8+ clone, while several identical CD8+ TCRB sequences were shared between blood and synovial fluid. CD8+ T-cell clonality in rheumatoid arthritis patients was not significantly different from that in age-matched healthy controls. No adjustment for multiple comparisons was made for the slight TRBV07 underrepresentation in patients. CD8+ clonality increased with age in patients (Spearman r ≈ 0.46) but not in healthy controls.

The V and J genes are TRBV28 and TRBJ1-1; the D segment could be TRBD1, given 6 matching bases. The source of this sequence is a man aged 40-49 years in good health. The sequenced material came from CD8+ T cells sorted from blood. Here is the DNA: TGTGCCAGCAGTTTATGGGGGGTGGGCAGGGGCGACACTGAAGCTTTCTTT. The translation is CASSLWGVGRGDTEAFF.